The rows below give T cell receptor beta chains drawn from one sample of a study of read filtering for tumor transcriptome and immune sequencing. MiXCR was run by TCRdb on the reads, yielding one entry per CDR3 protein. The sample gives around 38,000 distinct CDR3 sequences, roughly 13% of which show up once; around 26% is in the top ten. What was sequenced was a population of CD138-negative cells sorted from bone marrow. Every receptor here comes from a donor at least 40 years old with multiple myeloma. The CDR3 runs from the conserved cysteine through the conserved F or W. D genes are given only for firm matches. The size field is filled for only some rows; it gives once, few, many or a size class.

>.|.|TRBV6-4|TRBJ2-7
TGTGCCAGCAGTCCCCGGGACACCCCTCGGGAGCAGTACTTC
CASSPRDTPREQYF
>many|.|TRBV10-3|TRBJ2-3
TGTGCCATCAGAGACGGGACGCGGGCTAGCACAGATACGCAGTATTTT
CAIRDGTRASTDTQYF
>few|.|TRBV6-1|TRBJ2-3
TGTGCCAGCAGTCCCCCGGGGCTGGGCACAGATACGCAGTATTTT
CASSPPGLGTDTQYF
>many|.|TRBV6-1|TRBJ1-5
TGTGCCAGCAGTGAAAGGGGGGGTATTCAGCCCCAGCATTTT
CASSERGGIQPQHF
>few|.|TRBV28|TRBJ2-2
TGTGCCAAAAAGGACAGTAACACCGGGGGGCTGTTTTTT
CAKKDSNTGGLFF
>.|.|TRBV20-1|TRBJ1-1
TGCAGTGCTAGAGCCCGAGGGGCGGTGAACACTGAAGCTTTCTTT
CSARARGAVNTEAFF
>many|.|TRBV2|TRBJ2-5
TGTGCCAGCAGTGAACCTAACCAAGAGACCCAGTACTTC
CASSEPNQETQYF
>many|TRBD1|TRBV6-2/TRBV6-3|TRBJ2-7
TGTGCCAGCAGTTACGCCAGGGACAGGGTGTTCGAGCAGTACTTC
CASSYARDRVFEQYF
>many|.|TRBV28|TRBJ2-5
TGTGCCAGCGCATTTGCCCTTAGGAGGCCCCAGTACTTC
CASAFALRRPQYF
>many|.|TRBV7-6|TRBJ2-2
TGTGCCAGCAGCTTCCAGCGAAACACCGGGGAGCTGTTTTTT
CASSFQRNTGELFF
>many|.|TRBV29-1|TRBJ1-1
TGCAGCGTTGATTTATCGAACACTGAAGCTTTCTTT
CSVDLSNTEAFF
>many|TRBD2|TRBV6-5|TRBJ2-1
TGTGCCAGCAGTACCGGGACTAGCGGTTCCTACAATGAGCAGTTCTTC
CASSTGTSGSYNEQFF
>many|.|TRBV28|TRBJ2-7
TGTGCCAGCAGTCGCGACAGGACCTACGAGCAGTACTTC
CASSRDRTYEQYF
>many|TRBD2|TRBV7-9|TRBJ2-7
TGTGCCAGCAGCACTAGCGGGAGCTCCTACGAGCAGTACTTC
CASSTSGSSYEQYF
>.|.|TRBV6-1|TRBJ2-7
TGTGCCAGCAGTGACAGGGACTACGAGCAGTACTTC
CASSDRDYEQYF
>many|.|TRBV20-1|TRBJ1-6
TGCAGTGCTAGCGTCAGACGCTCCTATAATTCACCCCTCCACTTT
CSASVRRSYNSPLHF
>many|.|TRBV29-1|TRBJ1-1
TGCAGCGTAGGAGACAGACCCACTGAAGCTTTCTTT
CSVGDRPTEAFF
>.|TRBD1|TRBV20-1|TRBJ1-1
TGCAGTGCTACTACAGGGGTCGCTGAAGCTTTCTTT
CSATTGVAEAFF
>many|.|TRBV5-1|TRBJ2-1
TGCGCCAGCAGCTTGGGAGGGGGCTCCTACAATGAGCAGTTCTTC
CASSLGGGSYNEQFF
>many|TRBD2|TRBV7-9|TRBJ2-7
TGTGCCAGCAGCTCGGGACTAGCGGGAGTCGAGCAGTACTTC
CASSSGLAGVEQYF
>many|TRBD1|TRBV5-1|TRBJ2-1
TGCGCCATCGACTACAGGGGGCCGGCCTACAATGAGCAGTTCTTC
CAIDYRGPAYNEQFF
>few|.|TRBV7-3|TRBJ2-2
TGTGCCAGCAGCCCCAGTAAGGGCGGGGAGCTGTTTTTT
CASSPSKGGELFF
>many|TRBD1|TRBV5-1|TRBJ1-4
TGCGCCAGCAGCTCACAGGGGGCGACGGCTAATGAAAAACTGTTTTTT
CASSSQGATANEKLFF
>few|TRBD1|TRBV13|TRBJ2-2
TGTGCCAGCAGCCCGCTACCGGGACAGCCCTCGAACACCGGGGAGCTGTTTTTT
CASSPLPGQPSNTGELFF
>many|.|TRBV29-1|TRBJ1-1
TGCAGCGTTTCGGGACAAGACTACACTGAAGCTTTCTTT
CSVSGQDYTEAFF
>once|.|TRBV20-1|TRBJ2-1
TGCAGTGGTAGGATCCTTAGCGGGCAGTTCTTC
CSGRILSGQFF
>many|TRBD2|TRBV3-1|TRBJ2-1
TGTGCCAGCAGCCAAGATTCTCTAGCGGGCGATGAGCAGTTCTTC
CASSQDSLAGDEQFF
>many|.|TRBV29-1|TRBJ2-7
TGCAGCGCGGGGGACACCAAGTACGAGCAGTACTTC
CSAGDTKYEQYF
>many|.|TRBV29-1|TRBJ2-5
TGCAGCGTTGGAATTAGCGCCCAAGAGACCCAGTACTTC
CSVGISAQETQYF
>many|.|TRBV9|TRBJ1-6
TGTGCCAGCAGCGTTCAGCCAGCCCAGGGACTAAGTAATTCACCCCTCCACTTT
CASSVQPAQGLSNSPLHF
>many|.|TRBV7-9|TRBJ2-7
TGTGCCAGCAAGCCTCAGGGGAGCTCCTACGAGCAGTACTTC
CASKPQGSSYEQYF
>many|.|TRBV20-1|TRBJ2-6
TGCAGTGGAAGGGGGGCCAACGTCCTGACTTTC
CSGRGANVLTF
>.|.|TRBV10-3|TRBJ1-5
TGTGCCATCAGTGACCTGGGACTGAACAATCAGCCCCAGCATTTT
CAISDLGLNNQPQHF
>few|TRBD1|TRBV28|TRBJ1-4
TGTGCCAGCAGTAGAGGGGGCCCTAAGGAAAAACTGTTTTTT
CASSRGGPKEKLFF
>many|.|TRBV5-5|TRBJ2-3
TGTGCCAGCAGCTTACAGACTAGCACAGATACGCAGTATTTT
CASSLQTSTDTQYF
>many|.|TRBV11-3|TRBJ2-3
TGTGCCAGCAGTCTTAGGTCGGGCCTTAGCACAGATACGCAGTATTTT
CASSLRSGLSTDTQYF
>medium-sized|.|TRBV6-2/TRBV6-3|TRBJ2-4
TGTGCCAGCAGAGCGGCGATAGCCAAAAACATTCAGTACTTC
CASRAAIAKNIQYF
>.|.|TRBV5-1|TRBJ2-7
TGCGCCAGCAATTCGGACAAGAGCTCCTACGAGCAGTACTTC
CASNSDKSSYEQYF
>.|.|TRBV20-1|TRBJ2-4
TGCAGTGCTCCTCTCAGGGGTGCCAAAAACATTCAGTACTTC
CSAPLRGAKNIQYF
>many|.|TRBV6-2/TRBV6-3|TRBJ2-1
TGTGCCAGCAGTTGGCGACGGAGCAGCAATGAGCAGTTCTTC
CASSWRRSSNEQFF
>many|.|TRBV9|TRBJ2-1
TGTGCCAGCAGCGCACTCCGGGCTAGCATTTACAATGAGCAGTTCTTC
CASSALRASIYNEQFF
>.|TRBD1|TRBV28|TRBJ2-2
TGTGCCAGCAGTTTGTCTCAGGGGGCTGGCACCCGGGAGCTGTTTTTT
CASSLSQGAGTRELFF
>many|TRBD2|TRBV5-1|TRBJ2-5
TGCGCCAGCAGCTTCGATAGCGGGACCTGGGAGACCCAGTACTTC
CASSFDSGTWETQYF
>many|TRBD2|TRBV5-1|TRBJ2-1
TGCGCCAGCAGCCTGACTAGCGGGAACTCCTACAATGAGCAGTTCTTC
CASSLTSGNSYNEQFF
>.|.|TRBV5-1|TRBJ1-1
TGCGCCAGCAGTTGGGGTTCCACGGACACTGAAGCTTTCTTT
CASSWGSTDTEAFF
>many|.|TRBV20-1|TRBJ1-4
TGCAGTGCTAGAGGCGGGAATGAAAAACTGTTTTTT
CSARGGNEKLFF
>many|TRBD2|TRBV7-6|TRBJ2-1
TGTGCCAGCAGAAACGGGGGGTATCGGGGTGAGCAGTTCTTC
CASRNGGYRGEQFF
>many|.|TRBV15|TRBJ2-5
TGTGCCACCAGCAGAGATCCCAAAGAGACCCAGTACTTC
CATSRDPKETQYF
>.|.|TRBV29-1|TRBJ1-1
TGCAGCGTTGTATTAACGGGGAGTGGGAACACTGAAGCTTTCTTT
CSVVLTGSGNTEAFF
>few|.|TRBV27|TRBJ1-1
TGTGCCAGCAGTTTAAGGGGACAAACGAACACTGAAGCTTTCTTT
CASSLRGQTNTEAFF